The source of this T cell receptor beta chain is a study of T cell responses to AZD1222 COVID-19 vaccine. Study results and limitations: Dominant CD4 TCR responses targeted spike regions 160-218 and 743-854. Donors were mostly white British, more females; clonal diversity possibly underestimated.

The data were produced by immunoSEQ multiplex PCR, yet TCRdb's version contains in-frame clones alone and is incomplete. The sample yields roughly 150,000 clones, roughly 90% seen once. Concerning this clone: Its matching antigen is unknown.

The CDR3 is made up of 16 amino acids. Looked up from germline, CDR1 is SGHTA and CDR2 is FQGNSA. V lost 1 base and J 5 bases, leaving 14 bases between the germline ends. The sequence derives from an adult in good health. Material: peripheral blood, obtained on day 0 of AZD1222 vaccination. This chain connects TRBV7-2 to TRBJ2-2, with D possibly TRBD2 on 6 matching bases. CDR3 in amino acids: CASSLVVLGGTGELFF. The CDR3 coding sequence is TGTGCCAGCAGCTTAGTAGTTCTGGGGGGAACCGGGGAGCTGTTTTTT.